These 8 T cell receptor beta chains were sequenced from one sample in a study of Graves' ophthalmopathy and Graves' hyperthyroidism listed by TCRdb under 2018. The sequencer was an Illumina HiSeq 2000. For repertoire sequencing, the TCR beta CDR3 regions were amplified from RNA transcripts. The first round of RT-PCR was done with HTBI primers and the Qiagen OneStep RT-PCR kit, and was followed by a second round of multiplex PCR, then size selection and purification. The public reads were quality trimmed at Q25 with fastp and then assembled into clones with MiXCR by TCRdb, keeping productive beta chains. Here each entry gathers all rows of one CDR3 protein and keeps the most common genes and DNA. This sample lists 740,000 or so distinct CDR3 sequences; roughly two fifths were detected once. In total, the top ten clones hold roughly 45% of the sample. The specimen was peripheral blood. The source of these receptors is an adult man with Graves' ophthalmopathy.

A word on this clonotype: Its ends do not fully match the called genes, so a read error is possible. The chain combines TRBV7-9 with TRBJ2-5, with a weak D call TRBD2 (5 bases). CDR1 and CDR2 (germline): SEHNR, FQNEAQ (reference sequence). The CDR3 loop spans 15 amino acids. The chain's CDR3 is CASGNPSREQETQYF. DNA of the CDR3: TGCGCCAGCGGTAATCCTTCTAGGGAACAAGAGACCCAGTACTTC.

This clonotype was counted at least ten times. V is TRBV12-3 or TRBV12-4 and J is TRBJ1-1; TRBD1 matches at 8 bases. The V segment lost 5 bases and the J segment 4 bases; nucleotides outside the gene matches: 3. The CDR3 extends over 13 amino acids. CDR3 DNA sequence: TGTGCCAGCAGTGTGGACAGGGCCACTGAAGCTTTCTTT. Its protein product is CASSVDRATEAFF.

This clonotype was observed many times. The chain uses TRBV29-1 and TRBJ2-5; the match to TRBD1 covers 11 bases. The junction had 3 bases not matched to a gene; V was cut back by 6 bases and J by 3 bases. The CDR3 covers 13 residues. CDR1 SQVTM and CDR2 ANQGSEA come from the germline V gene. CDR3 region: CSVGQGVEETQYF. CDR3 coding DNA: TGCAGCGTGGGACAGGGGGTGGAAGAGACCCAGTACTTC.

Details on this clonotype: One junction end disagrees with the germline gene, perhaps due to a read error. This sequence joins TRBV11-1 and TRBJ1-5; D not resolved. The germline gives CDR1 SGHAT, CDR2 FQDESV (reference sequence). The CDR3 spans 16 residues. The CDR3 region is CVSSFSISESNQPQHF. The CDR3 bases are TGTGTCAGCAGCTTTAGTATATCGGAGAGCAATCAGCCCCAGCATTTT.

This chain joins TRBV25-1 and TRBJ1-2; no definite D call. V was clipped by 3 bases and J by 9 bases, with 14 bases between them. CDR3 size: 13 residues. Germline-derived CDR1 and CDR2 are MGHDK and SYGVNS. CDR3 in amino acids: CASSDPRSGSYTF. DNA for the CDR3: TGTGCCAGCAGTGACCCGAGGAGCGGGAGCTACACCTTC.

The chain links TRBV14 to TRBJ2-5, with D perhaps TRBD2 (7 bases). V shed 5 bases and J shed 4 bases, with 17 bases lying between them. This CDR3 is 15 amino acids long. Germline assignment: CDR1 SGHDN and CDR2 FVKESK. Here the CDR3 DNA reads TGTGCCAGCAGCTTGGTGGGGGGGCCGGGAGAGACCCAGTACTTC. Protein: CASSLVGGPGETQYF.

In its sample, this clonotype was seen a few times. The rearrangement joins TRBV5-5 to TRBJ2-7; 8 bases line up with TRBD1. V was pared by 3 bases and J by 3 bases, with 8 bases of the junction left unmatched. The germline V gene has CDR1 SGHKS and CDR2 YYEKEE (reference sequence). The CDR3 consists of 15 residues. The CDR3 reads CASSSSGGRIYEQYF. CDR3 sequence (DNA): TGTGCCAGCAGCTCATCAGGGGGCCGAATCTACGAGCAGTACTTC.

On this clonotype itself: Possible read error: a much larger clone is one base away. The CDR3 sequence: CASSVTVYEQYF. The DNA of the CDR3 is TGTGCCAGCAGTGTTACAGTCTACGAGCAGTACTTC. This chain connects TRBV2 to TRBJ2-7, with unresolved D. V dropped 4 bases and J dropped 3 bases, with 7 bases sitting between them. Germline-derived CDR1 and CDR2 are SNHLY and FYNNEI. This CDR3 contains 12 residues.